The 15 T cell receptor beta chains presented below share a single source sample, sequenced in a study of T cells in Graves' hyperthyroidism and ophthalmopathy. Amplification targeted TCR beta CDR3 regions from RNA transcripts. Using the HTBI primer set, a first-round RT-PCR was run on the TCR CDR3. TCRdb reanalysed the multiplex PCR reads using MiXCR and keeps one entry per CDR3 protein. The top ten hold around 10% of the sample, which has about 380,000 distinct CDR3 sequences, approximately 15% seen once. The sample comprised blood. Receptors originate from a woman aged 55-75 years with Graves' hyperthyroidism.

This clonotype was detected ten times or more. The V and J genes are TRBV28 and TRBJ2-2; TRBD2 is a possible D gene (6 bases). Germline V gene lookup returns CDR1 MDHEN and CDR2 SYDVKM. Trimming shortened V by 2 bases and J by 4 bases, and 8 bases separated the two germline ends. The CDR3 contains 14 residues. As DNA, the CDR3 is TGTGCCAGCAGTTTAGGGACTTTCACCGGGGAGCTGTTTTTT. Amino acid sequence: CASSLGTFTGELFF.

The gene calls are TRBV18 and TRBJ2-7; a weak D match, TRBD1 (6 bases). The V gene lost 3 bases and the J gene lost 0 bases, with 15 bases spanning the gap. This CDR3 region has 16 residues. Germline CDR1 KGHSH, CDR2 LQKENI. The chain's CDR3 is CASSPLATGTSYEQYF. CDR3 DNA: TGTGCCAGCTCACCTTTAGCAACAGGGACCTCCTACGAGCAGTACTTC.

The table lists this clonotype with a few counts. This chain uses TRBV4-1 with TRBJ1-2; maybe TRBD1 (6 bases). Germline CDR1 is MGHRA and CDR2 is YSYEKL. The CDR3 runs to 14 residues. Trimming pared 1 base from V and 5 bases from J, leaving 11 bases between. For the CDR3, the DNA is TGCGCCAGCAGCCAAGGGGACATCCTGTATGGCTACACCTTC. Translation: CASSQGDILYGYTF.

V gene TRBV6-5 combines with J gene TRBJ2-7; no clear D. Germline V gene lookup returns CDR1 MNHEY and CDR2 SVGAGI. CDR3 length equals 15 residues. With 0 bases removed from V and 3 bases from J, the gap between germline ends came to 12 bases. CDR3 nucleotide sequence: TGTGCCAGCAGTTACTCGAGTGGGAATAGCTACGAGCAGTACTTC. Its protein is CASSYSSGNSYEQYF.

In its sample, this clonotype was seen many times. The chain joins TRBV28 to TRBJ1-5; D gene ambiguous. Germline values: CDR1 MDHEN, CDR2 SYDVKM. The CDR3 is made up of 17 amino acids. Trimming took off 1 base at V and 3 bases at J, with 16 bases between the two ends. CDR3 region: CASSLSSSRRINQPQHF. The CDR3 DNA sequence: TGTGCCAGCAGTTTATCGTCTTCCCGACGGATCAATCAGCCCCAGCATTTT.

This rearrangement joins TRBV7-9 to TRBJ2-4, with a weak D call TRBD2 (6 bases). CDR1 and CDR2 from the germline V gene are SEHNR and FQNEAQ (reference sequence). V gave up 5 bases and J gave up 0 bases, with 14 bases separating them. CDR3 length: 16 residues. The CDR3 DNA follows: TGTGCCAGCAGCCCTACTAGCACCATAGCCAAAAACATTCAGTACTTC. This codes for CASSPTSTIAKNIQYF. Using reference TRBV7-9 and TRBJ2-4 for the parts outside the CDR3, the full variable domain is DTGVSQNPRHKITKRGQNVTFRCDPISEHNRLYWYRQTLGQGPEFLTYFQNEAQLEKSRLLSDRFSAERPKGSFSTLEIQRTEQGDSAMYLCASSPTSTIAKNIQYFGAGTRLSVL.

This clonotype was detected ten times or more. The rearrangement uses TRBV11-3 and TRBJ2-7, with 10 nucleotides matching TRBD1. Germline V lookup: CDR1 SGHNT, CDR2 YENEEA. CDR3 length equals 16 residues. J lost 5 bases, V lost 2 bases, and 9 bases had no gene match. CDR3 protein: CASSLRTPGQGDEQYF. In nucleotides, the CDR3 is TGTGCCAGCAGCTTAAGGACCCCCGGACAGGGGGACGAGCAGTACTTC.

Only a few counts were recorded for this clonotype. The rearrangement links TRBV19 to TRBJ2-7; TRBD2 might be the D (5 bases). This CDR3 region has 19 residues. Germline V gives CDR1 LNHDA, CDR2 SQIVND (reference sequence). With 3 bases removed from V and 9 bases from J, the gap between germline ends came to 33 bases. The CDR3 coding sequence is TGTGCCAGTAGTATGAGGGTGTCAGACCCCGGTATAGCAGCGCTCGGGCAGTACTTC. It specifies CASSMRVSDPGIAALGQYF.

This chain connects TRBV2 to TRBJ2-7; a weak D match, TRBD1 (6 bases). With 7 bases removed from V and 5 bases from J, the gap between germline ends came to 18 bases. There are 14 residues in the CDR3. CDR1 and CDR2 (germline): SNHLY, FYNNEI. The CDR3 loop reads CASMGASRADEQYF. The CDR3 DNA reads TGTGCCAGCATGGGGGCTAGCAGGGCCGACGAGCAGTACTTC.

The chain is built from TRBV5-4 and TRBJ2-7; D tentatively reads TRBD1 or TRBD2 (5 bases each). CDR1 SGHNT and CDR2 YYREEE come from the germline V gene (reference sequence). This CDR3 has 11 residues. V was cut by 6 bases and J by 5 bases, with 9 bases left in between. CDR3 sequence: CASTWGNEQYF. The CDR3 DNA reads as TGTGCCAGCACCTGGGGGAACGAGCAGTACTTC.

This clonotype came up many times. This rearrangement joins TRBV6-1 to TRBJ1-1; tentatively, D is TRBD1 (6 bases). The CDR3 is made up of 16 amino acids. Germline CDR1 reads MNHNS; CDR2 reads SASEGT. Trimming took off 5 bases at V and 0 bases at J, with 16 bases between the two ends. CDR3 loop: CASSYLAGTMNTEAFF. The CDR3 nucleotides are TGTGCCAGCAGTTATTTGGCAGGGACAATGAACACTGAAGCTTTCTTT.

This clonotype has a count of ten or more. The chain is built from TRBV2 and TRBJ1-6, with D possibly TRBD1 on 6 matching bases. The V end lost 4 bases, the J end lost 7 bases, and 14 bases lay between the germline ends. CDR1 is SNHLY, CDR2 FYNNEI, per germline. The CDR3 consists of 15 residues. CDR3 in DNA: TGTGCCAGCAGTGGGTCCCGCACAGGGAATTCACCCCTCCACTTT. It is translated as CASSGSRTGNSPLHF.

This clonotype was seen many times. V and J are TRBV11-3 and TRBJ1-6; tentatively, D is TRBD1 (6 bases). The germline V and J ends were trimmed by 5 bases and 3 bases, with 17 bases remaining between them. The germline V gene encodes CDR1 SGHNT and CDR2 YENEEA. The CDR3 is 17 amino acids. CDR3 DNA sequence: TGTGCCAGCAGCCGGTTACAACAGGGCCGCTATAATTCACCCCTCCACTTT. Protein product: CASSRLQQGRYNSPLHF.

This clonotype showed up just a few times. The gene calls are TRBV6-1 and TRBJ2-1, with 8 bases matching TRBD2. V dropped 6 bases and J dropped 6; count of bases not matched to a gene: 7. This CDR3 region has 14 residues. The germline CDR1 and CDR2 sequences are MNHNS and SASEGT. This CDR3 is CASRNGLASNEQFF. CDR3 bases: TGTGCCAGCAGAAACGGACTAGCTTCCAATGAGCAGTTCTTC.

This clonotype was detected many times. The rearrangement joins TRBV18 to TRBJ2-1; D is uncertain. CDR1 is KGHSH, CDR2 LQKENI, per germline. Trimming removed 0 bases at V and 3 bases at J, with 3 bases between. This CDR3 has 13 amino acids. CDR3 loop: CASSPPGYNEQFF. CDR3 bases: TGTGCCAGCTCACCACCGGGCTACAATGAGCAGTTCTTC.